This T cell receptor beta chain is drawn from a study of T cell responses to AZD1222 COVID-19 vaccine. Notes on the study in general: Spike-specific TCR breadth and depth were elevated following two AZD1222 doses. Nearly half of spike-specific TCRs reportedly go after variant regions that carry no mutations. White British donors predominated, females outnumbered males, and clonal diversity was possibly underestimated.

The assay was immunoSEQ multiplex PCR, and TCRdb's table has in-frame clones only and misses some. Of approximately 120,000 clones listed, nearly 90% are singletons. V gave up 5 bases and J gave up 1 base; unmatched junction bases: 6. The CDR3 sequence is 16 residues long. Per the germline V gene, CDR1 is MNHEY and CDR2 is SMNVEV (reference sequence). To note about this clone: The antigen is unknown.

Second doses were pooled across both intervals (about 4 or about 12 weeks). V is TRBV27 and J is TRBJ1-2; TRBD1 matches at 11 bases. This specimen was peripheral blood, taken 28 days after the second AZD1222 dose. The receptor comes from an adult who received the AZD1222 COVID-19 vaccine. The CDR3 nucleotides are TGTGCCAGCAGTGCGTGGACAGGGGGCGGTAACTATGGCTACACCTTC. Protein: CASSAWTGGGNYGYTF.